The source of this T cell receptor (beta chain) is a study of blood T cell repertoires in COVID-19. Study-level background: COVID-19 samples from acute and convalescent phases originated in the United States, Italy and Spain. T cells, B-cell-depleted T cells, or PBMCs provided the cDNA or gDNA that served as material.

In the study's own analysis: Amplification of reference gene primers provided the estimated nucleated cell counts. Some clones are missing from TCRdb's copy, which holds only in-frame ones; the method was immunoSEQ multiplex PCR. V, J and clone size reflect that table, while D and trimming were determined from the DNA. Seen here are around 200,000 clones, 86% observed once, and the top ten hold around 3.5%. Source material: peripheral blood. The origin of this receptor is a man aged 65 to 79 with acute or convalescent COVID-19.

The CDR3 bases are TGCGCCAGCAGCCCGATCATCCGGTTAAACTATGGCTACACCTTC. Encoded protein: CASSPIIRLNYGYTF. V gene TRBV4-1 combines with J gene TRBJ1-2; D gene unclear. Trimming left V 4 bases short and J 2 bases short, with 14 bases between. The CDR3 extends over 15 amino acids. Germline V gives CDR1 MGHRA, CDR2 YSYEKL.